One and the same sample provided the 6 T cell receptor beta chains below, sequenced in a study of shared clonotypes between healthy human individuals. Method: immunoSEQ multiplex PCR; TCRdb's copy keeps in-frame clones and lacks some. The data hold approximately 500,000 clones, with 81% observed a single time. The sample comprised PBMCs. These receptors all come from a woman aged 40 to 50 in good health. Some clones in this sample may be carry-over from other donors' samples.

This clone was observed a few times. CDR3 protein: CASSLTPLETEAFF. The CDR3 nucleotides read TGTGCCAGCAGCCTGACACCCCTCGAGACTGAAGCTTTCTTT. This chain connects TRBV14 to TRBJ1-1, with D unclear. V was cut by 4 bases and J by 5 bases, with 14 bases left in between. The CDR3 totals 14 residues. Germline loops: CDR1 SGHDN, CDR2 FVKESK. Full variable domain (outside the CDR3, taken from reference TRBV14 and TRBJ1-1): EAGVTQFPSHSVIEKGQTVTLRCDPISGHDNLYWYRRVMGKEIKFLLHFVKESKQDESGMPNNRFLAERTGGTYSTLKVQPAELEDSGVYFCASSLTPLETEAFFGQGTRLTVV.

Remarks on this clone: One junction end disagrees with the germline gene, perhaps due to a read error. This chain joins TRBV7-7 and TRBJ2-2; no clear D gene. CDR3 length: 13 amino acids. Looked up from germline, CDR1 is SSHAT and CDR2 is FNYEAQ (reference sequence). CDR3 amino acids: CASSPRATGELFF. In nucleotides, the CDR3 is TGTGCTAGCAGCCCCCGAGCCACCGGGGAGCTGTTTTTT.

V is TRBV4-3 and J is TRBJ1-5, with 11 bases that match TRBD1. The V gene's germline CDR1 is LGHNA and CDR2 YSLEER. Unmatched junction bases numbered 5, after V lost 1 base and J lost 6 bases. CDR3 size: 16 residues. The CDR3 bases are TGCGCCAGCAGCCAAGGAGGGACAGGGGGAGGTCAGCCCCAGCATTTT. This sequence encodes CASSQGGTGGGQPQHF.

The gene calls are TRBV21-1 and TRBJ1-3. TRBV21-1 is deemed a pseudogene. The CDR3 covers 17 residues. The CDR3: CARGWEIWAISGNTIYF. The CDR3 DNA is TGTGCCAGAGGGTGGGAAATTTGGGCGATCTCTGGAAACACCATATATTTT.

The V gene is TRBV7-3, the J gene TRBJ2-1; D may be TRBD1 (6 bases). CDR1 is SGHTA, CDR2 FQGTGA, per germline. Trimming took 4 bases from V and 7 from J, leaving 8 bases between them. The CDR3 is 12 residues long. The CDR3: CASSSGQNEQFF. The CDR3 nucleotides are TGTGCCAGCAGCTCCGGACAGAATGAGCAGTTCTTC.

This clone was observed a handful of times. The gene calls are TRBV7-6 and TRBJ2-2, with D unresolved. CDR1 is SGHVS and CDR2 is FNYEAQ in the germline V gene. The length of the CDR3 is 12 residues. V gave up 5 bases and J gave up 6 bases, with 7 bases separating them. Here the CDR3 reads CASSRPAGELFF. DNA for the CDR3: TGTGCCAGCAGCCGGCCCGCCGGGGAGCTGTTTTTT.